The rows below give T cell receptor beta chains drawn from one sample of a study of PD-1 blockade in classical Hodgkin lymphoma. Sequencing used immunoSEQ multiplex PCR; TCRdb keeps in-frame clones, though not all of them. The sample lists 7,500 to 8,500 clones, around 84% occurring once. Sequenced material: CD8+ T cells from blood, taken at baseline. All receptors derive from a human donor with classical Hodgkin lymphoma. Each CDR3 is given with its conserved first and last residue. The order of the fields is J gene, V gene, clone size, CDR3 protein. Not every row has a clone size; where given, it reads once, few, many or a size class.

TRBJ1-1,TRBV25-1,NA,CASSDPAGQAKAEAFF
TRBJ2-5,TRBV6-5,NA,CASSAGGTWMETQYF
TRBJ1-5,TRBV4-1,NA,CASSQDSPHQPQHF
TRBJ2-3,TRBV27,NA,CASSLSYTDTQYF
TRBJ2-3,TRBV6-5,NA,CASRTGIHTQYF
TRBJ1-1,TRBV5-6,few,CASSFTNTEAFF
TRBJ2-1,TRBV13,NA,CASSFSSGLNNEQFF
TRBJ1-2,TRBV28,once,CASSFGTGDGYTF
TRBJ2-3,TRBV27,NA,CASRKRTSGGVGDTQYF
TRBJ1-2,TRBV27,NA,CASSLLKGLTYGYTF
TRBJ1-1,TRBV7-6,NA,CASSLGTPNTEAFF
TRBJ2-7,TRBV29-1,few,CSVVGASYEQYF
TRBJ2-3,TRBV27,NA,CASSPTSEAGYTDTQYF
TRBJ2-2,TRBV4-1,NA,CASSQKDTGELFF
TRBJ1-3,TRBV19,NA,CASSRDGGNTIYF
TRBJ2-7,TRBV28,NA,CASSTTGFHYEQYF
TRBJ2-4,TRBV27,NA,CASSRGVVGEVQYF